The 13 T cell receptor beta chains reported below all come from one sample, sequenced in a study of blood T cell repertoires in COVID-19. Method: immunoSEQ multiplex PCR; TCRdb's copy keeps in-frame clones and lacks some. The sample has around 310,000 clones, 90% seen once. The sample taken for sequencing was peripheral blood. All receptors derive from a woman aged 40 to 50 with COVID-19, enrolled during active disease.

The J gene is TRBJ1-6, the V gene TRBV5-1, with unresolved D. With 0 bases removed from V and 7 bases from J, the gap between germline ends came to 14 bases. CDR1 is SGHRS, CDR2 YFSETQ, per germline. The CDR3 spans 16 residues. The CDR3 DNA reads TGCGCCAGCAGCTTGGGTTTGCCAGAAAACAATTCACCCCTCCACTTT. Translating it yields CASSLGLPENNSPLHF.

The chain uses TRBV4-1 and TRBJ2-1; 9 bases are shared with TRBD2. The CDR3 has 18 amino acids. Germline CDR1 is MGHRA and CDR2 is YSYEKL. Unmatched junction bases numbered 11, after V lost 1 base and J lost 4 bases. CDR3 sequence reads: CASSQVISGSFGYNEQFF. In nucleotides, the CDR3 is TGCGCCAGCAGCCAAGTGATTAGCGGGAGTTTTGGGTACAATGAGCAGTTCTTC.

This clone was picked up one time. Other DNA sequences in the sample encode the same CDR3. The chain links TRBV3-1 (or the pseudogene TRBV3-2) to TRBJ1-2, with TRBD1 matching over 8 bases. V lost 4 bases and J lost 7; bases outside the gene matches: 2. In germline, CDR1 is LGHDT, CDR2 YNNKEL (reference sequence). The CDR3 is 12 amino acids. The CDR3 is CASSRDRGGYTF. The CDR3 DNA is TGTGCCAGCAGCCGAGACAGGGGTGGCTACACCTTC.

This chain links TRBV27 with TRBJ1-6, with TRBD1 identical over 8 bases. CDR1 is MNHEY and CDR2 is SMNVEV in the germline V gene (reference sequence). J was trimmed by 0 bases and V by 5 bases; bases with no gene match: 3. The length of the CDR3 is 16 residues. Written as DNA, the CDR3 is TGTGCCAGCAGTCGGACAGGGCTCTCCTATAATTCACCCCTCCACTTT. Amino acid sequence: CASSRTGLSYNSPLHF.

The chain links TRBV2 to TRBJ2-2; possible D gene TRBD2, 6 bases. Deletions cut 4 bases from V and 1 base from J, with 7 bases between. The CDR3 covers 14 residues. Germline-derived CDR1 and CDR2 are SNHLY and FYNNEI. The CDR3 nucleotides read TGTGCCAGCAGTGCCGGGAGGAACACCGGGGAGCTGTTTTTT. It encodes CASSAGRNTGELFF.

The CDR3 sequence is CASSYRSSGGTDTQYF. The CDR3 DNA is TGTGCCAGCAGTTATAGGTCTAGCGGGGGAACAGATACGCAGTATTTT. This chain joins TRBV6-5 and TRBJ2-3, with 10 bases matching TRBD2. CDR3 length equals 16 residues. J lost 3 bases, V lost 3 bases, and 6 bases had no gene match. CDR1 MNHEY and CDR2 SVGAGI come from the germline V gene.

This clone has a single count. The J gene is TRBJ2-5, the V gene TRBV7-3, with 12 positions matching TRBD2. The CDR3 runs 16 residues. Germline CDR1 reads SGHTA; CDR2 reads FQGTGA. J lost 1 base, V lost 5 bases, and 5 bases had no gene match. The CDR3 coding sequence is TGTGCCAGCAGCCCCGGACTAGCGGGGACCCAAGAGACCCAGTACTTC. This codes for CASSPGLAGTQETQYF.

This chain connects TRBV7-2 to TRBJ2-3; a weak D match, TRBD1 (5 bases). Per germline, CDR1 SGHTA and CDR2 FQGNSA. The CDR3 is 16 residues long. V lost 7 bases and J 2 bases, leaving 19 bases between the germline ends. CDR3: CASTPKGAGLTDTQYF. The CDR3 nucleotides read TGTGCCAGCACCCCGAAAGGGGCAGGTCTCACAGATACGCAGTATTTT.

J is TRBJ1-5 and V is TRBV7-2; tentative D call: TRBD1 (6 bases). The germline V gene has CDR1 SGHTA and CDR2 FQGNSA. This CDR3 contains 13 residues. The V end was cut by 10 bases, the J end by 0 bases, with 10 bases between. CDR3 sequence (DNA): TGTGCCATCGCACAGGGTAGCAATCAGCCCCAGCATTTT. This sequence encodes CAIAQGSNQPQHF.

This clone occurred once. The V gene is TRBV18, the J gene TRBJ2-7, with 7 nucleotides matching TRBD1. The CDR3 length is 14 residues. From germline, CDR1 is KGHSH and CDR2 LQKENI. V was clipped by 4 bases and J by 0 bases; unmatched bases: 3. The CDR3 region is CASSRDRASYEQYF. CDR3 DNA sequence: TGTGCCAGCTCACGAGACAGGGCCTCCTACGAGCAGTACTTC.

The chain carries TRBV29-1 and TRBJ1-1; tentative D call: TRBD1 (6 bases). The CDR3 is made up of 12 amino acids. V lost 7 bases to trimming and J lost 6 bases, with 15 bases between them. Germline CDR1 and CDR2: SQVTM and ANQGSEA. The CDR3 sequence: CSARSGVAEAFF. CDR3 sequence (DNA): TGCAGCGCAAGGTCAGGGGTCGCTGAAGCTTTCTTT.

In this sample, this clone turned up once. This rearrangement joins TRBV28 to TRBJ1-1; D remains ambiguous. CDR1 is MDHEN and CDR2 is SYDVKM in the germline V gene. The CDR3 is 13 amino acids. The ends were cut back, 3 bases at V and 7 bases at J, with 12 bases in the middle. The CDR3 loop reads CASSLGRDSEAFF. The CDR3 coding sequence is TGTGCCAGCAGTTTGGGGAGGGATAGTGAAGCTTTCTTT.

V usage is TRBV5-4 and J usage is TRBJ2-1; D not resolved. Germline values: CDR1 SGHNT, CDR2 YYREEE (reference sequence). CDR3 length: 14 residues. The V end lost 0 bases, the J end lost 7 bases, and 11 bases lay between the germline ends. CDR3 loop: CASSLVFSRNEQFF. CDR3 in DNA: TGTGCCAGCAGCTTGGTTTTTAGCCGGAATGAGCAGTTCTTC.